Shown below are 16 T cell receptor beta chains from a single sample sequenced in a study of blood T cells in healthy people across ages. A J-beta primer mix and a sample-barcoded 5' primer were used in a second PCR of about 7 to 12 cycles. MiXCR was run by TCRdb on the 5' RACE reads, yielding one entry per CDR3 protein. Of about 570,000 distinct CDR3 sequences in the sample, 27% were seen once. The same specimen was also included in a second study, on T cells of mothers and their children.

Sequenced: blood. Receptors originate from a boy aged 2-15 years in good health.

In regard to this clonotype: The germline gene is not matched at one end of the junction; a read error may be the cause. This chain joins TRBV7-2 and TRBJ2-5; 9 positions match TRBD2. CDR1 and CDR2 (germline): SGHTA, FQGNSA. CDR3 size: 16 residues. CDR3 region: CASSLSPAGGQETQYF. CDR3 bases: TGTGCCAGTAGCTTAAGTCCAGCGGGAGGTCAAGAGACCCAGTACTTC.

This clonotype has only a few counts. CDR3 DNA: TGTGCCAGCAGCCGTCTAGGGGGGAGCTCCTACAATGAGCAGTTCTTC. Its protein is CASSRLGGSSYNEQFF. This chain uses TRBV14 with TRBJ2-1; either TRBD1 or TRBD2 may supply D (6 bases each). Germline V gene sequence: CDR1 SGHDN, CDR2 FVKESK. This CDR3 comprises 16 residues. V lost 4 bases to trimming and J lost 0 bases, with 13 bases between them.

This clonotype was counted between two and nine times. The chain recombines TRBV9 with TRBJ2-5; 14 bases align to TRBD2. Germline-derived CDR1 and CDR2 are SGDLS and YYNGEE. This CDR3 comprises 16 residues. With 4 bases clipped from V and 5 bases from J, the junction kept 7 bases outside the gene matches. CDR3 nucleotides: TGTGCCAGCAGCTCGAGACTAGCGGGAGGGAGGGAGACCCAGTACTTC. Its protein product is CASSSRLAGGRETQYF.

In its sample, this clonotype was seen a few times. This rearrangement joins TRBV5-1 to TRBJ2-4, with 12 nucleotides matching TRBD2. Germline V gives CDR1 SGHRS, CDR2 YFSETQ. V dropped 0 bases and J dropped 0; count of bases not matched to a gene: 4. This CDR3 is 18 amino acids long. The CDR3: CASSLGRTSGIAKNIQYF. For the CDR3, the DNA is TGCGCCAGCAGCTTGGGGAGGACTAGCGGGATAGCCAAAAACATTCAGTACTTC.

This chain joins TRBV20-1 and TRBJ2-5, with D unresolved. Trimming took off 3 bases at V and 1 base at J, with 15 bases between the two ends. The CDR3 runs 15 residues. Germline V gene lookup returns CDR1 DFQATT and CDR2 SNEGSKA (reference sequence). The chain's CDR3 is CSARPGRIIQETQYF. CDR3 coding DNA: TGCAGTGCTAGGCCCGGACGGATAATCCAAGAGACCCAGTACTTC.

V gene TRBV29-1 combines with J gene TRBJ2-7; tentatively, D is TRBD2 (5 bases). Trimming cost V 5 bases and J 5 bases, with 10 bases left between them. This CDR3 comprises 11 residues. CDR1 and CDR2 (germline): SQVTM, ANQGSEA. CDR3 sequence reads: CSVTQRDEQYF. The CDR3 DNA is TGCAGCGTTACTCAGAGGGACGAGCAGTACTTC.

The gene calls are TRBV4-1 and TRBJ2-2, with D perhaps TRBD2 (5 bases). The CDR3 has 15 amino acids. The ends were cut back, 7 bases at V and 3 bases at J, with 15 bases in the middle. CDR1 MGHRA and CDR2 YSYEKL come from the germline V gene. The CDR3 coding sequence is TGCGCCAGCACCATGAGAGGAGGTGACACCGGGGAGCTGTTTTTT. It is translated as CASTMRGGDTGELFF.

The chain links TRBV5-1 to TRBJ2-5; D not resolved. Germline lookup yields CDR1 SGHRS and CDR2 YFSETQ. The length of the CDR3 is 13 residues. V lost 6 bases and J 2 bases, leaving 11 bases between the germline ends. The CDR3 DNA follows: TGCGCCAGCACAGATGGCTTGCAAGAGACCCAGTACTTC. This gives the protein CASTDGLQETQYF. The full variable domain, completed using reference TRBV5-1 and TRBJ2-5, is KAGVTQTPRYLIKTRGQQVTLSCSPISGHRSVSWYQQTPGQGLQFLFEYFSETQRNKGNFPGRFSGRQFSNSRSEMNVSTLELGDSALYLCASTDGLQETQYFGPGTRLLVL.

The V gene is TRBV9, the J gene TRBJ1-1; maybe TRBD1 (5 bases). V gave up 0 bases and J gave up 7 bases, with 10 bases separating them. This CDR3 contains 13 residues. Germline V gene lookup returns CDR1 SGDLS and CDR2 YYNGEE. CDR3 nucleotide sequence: TGTGCCAGCAGCGTAGGGTGGAGGGGTGAAGCTTTCTTT. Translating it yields CASSVGWRGEAFF.

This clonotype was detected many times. The CDR3 nucleotides read TGTGCCAGCGCACAAGAACAGACTAATGAAAAACTGTTTTTT. Translated: CASAQEQTNEKLFF. The rearrangement joins TRBV2 to TRBJ1-4; D unresolved. Trimming removed 8 bases at V and 2 bases at J, with 12 bases between. The CDR3 is made up of 14 amino acids. Germline V gives CDR1 SNHLY, CDR2 FYNNEI.

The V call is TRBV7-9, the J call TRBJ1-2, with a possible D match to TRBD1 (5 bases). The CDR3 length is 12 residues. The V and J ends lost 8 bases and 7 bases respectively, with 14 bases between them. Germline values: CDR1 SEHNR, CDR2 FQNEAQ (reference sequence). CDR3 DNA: TGTGCCAGCCTCAGGGCAGGGCCTGGCTACACCTTC. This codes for CASLRAGPGYTF.

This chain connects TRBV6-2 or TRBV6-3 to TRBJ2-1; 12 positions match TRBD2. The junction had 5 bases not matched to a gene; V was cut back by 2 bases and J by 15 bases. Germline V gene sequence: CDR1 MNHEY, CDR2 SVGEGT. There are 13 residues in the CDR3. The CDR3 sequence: CASSYRLAGGSFF. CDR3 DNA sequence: TGTGCCAGCAGTTACCGTCTAGCGGGAGGGTCGTTCTTC.

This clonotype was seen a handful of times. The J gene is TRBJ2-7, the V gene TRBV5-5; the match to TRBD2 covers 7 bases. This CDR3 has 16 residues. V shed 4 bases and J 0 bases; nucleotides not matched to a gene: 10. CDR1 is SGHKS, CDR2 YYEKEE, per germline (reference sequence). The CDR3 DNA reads TGTGCCAGCAGCCCACTGAGGGCTAGCGGCTCCTACGAGCAGTACTTC. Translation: CASSPLRASGSYEQYF. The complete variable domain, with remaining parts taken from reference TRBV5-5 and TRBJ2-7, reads DAGVTQSPTHLIKTRGQQVTLRCSPISGHKSVSWYQQVLGQGPQFIFQYYEKEERGRGNFPDRFSARQFPNYSSELNVNALLLGDSALYLCASSPLRASGSYEQYFGPGTRLTVT.

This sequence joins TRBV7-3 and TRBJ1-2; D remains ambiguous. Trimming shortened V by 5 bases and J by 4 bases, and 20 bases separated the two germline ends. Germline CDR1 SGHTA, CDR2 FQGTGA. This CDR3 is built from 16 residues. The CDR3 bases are TGTGCCAGCAGCCCGCAAGGTGTAGGTTACAGCTATGGCTACACCTTC. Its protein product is CASSPQGVGYSYGYTF.

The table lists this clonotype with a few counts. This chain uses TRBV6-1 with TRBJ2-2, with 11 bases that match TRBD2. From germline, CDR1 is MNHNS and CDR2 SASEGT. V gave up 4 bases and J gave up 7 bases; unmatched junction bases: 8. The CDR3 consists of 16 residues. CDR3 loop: CASSGTSGSLGGELFF. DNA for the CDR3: TGTGCCAGCAGTGGAACTAGCGGGAGTCTTGGCGGGGAGCTGTTTTTT.

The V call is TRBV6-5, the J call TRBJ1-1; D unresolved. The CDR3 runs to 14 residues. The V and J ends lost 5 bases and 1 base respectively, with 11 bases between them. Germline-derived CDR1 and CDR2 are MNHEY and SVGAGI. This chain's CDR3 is CASSPTISNTEAFF. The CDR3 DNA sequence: TGTGCCAGCAGTCCGACAATTTCGAACACTGAAGCTTTCTTT.